This TCR beta chain was captured by sequencing in a study of blood T cell repertoires in COVID-19. Those who participated ranged in age from roughly 18 to 100 years and resided in approximately 23 US areas. In the authors' methods: Scientists estimated how many nucleated cells there were by amplifying reference gene primers. Libraries were prepared by immunoSEQ multiplex PCR; TCRdb keeps only in-frame clonotypes and omits some of them. For V, J and clone size, that table is used; D and trimming come from the DNA. Of about 150,000 clones listed, about 86% are singletons. This CDR3 spans 16 amino acids. CDR1 and CDR2 (germline): MNHEY, SMNVEV (reference sequence). V lost 5 bases and J lost 0, with 14 bases in between.

This clonotype was obtained from a middle-aged man who had recovered from COVID-19. Sequenced material: PBMCs or T cells enriched from blood (not recorded which). This chain uses TRBV27 with TRBJ1-3; possible D gene TRBD1, 5 bases. The CDR3 is CASSLGHPTSGNTIYF. CDR3 in DNA: TGTGCCAGCAGTCTCGGACACCCTACCTCTGGAAACACCATATATTTT.